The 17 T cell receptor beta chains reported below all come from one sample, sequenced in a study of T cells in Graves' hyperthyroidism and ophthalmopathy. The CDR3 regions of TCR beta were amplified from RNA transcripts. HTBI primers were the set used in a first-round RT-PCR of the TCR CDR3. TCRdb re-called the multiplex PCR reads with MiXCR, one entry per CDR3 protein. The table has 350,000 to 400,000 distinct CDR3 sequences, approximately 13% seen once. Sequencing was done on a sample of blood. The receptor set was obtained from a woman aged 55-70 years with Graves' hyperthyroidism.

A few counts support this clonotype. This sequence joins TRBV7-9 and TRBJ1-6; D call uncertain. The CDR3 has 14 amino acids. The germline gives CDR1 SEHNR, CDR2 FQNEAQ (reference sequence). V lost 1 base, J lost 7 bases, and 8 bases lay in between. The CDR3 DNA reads TGTGCCAGCAGCTTAGTTGAAGCGAATTCACCCCTCCACTTT. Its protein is CASSLVEANSPLHF.

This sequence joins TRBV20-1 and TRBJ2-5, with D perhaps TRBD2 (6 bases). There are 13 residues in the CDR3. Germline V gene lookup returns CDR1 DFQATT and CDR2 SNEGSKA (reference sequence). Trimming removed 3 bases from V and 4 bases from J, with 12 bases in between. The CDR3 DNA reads TGCAGTGCTAGCCCCGGGACTGGAGAGACCCAGTACTTC. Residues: CSASPGTGETQYF.

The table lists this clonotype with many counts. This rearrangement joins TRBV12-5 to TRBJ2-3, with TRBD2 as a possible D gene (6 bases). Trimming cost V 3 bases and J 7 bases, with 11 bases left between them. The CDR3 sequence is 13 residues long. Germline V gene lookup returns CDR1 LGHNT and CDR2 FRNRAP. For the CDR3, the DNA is TGTGCTAGTGGTTTTGTCGCGGGAAATACGCAGTATTTT. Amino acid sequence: CASGFVAGNTQYF.

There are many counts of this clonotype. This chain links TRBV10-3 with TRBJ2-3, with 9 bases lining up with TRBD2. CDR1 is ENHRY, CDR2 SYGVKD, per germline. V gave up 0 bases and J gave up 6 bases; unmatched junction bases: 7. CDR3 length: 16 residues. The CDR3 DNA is TGTGCCATCAGTGAGTCGCCCGGCGGGAGGGCGGATACGCAGTATTTT. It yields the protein CAISESPGGRADTQYF.

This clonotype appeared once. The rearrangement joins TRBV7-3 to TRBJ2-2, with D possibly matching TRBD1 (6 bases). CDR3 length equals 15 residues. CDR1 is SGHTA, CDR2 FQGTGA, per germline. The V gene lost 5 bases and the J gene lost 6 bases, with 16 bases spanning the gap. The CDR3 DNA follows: TGTGCCAGCAGCCCGACAGGTTTGGCGGCCGGGGAGCTGTTTTTT. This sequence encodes CASSPTGLAAGELFF.

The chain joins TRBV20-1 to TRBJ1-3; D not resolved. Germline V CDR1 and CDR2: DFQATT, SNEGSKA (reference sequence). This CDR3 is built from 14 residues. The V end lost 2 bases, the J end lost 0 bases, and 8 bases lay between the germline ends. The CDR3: CSARSGSSGNTIYF. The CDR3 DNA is TGCAGTGCTAGATCGGGGAGCTCTGGAAACACCATATATTTT.

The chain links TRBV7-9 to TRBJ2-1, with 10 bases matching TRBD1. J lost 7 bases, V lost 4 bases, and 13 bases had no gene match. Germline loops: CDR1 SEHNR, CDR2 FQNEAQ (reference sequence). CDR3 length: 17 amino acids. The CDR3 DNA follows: TGTGCCAGCAGCTCCACACTAGGGGACAGGGGTGGTAATGAGCAGTTCTTC. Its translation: CASSSTLGDRGGNEQFF.

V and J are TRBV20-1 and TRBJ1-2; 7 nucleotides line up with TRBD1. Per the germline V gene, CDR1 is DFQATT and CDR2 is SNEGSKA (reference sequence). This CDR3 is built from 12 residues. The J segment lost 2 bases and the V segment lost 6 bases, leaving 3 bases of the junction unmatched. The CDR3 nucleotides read TGCAGTGCCCCGGACAGGAACTATGGCTACACCTTC. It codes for CSAPDRNYGYTF.

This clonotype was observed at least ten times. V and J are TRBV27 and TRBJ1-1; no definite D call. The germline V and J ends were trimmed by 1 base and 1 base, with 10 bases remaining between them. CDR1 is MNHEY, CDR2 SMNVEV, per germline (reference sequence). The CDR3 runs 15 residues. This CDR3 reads CASSLLSSSNTEAFF. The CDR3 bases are TGTGCCAGCAGTTTATTGTCGAGTTCGAACACTGAAGCTTTCTTT.

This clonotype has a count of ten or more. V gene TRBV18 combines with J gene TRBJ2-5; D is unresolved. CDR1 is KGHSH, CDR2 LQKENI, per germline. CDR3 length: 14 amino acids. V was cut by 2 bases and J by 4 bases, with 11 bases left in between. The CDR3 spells CASSPFETLETQYF. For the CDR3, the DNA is TGTGCCAGCTCACCATTTGAGACACTAGAGACCCAGTACTTC.

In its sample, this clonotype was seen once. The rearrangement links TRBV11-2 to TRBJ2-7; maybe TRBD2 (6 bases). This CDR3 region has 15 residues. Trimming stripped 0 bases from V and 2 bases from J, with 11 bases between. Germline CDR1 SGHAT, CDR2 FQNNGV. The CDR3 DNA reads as TGTGCCAGCAGCTTAGAGAGCGGGCTAACCTACGAGCAGTACTTC. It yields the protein CASSLESGLTYEQYF.

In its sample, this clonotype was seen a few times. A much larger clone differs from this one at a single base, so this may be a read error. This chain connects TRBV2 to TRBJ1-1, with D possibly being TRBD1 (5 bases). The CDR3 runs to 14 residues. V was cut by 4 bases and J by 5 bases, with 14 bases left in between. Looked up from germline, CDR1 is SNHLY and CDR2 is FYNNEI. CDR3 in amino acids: CASSGQRARTEAFF. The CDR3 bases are TGTGCCAGCAGTGGACAGAGGGCGCGAACTGAAGCTTTCTTT.

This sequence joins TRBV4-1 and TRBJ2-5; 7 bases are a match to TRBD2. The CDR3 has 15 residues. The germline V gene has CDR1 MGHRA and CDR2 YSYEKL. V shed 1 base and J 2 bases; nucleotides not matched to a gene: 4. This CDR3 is CASSQGYSGQETQYF. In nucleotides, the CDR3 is TGCGCCAGCAGCCAAGGATATAGCGGGCAAGAGACCCAGTACTTC.

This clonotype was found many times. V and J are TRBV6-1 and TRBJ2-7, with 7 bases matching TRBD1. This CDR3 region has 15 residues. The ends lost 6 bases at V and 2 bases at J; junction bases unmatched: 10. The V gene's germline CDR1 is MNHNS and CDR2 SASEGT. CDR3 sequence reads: CASRLHRGPTYEQYF. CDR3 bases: TGTGCCAGCAGACTTCATAGGGGGCCCACCTACGAGCAGTACTTC.

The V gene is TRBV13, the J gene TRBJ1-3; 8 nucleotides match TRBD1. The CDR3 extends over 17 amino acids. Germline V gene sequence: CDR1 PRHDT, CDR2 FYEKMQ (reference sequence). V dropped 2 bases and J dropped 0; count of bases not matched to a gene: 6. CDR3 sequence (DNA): TGTGCCAGCAGCTTACGGCAGGGGGCTTACTCTGGAAACACCATATATTTT. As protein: CASSLRQGAYSGNTIYF.

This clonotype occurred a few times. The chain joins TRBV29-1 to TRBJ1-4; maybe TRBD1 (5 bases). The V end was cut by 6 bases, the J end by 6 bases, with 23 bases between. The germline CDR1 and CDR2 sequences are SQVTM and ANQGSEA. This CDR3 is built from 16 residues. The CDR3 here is CSVVGSAGWRDEKLFF. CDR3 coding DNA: TGCAGCGTCGTGGGATCCGCAGGGTGGCGGGATGAAAAACTGTTTTTT.

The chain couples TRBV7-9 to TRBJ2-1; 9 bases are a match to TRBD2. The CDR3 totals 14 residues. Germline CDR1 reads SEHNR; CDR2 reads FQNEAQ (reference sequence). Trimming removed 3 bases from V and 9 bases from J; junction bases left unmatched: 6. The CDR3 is CASSLSGRLGEQFF. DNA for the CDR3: TGTGCCAGCAGCTTGAGCGGGAGGCTTGGTGAGCAGTTCTTC. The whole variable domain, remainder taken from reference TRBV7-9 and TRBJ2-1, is DTGVSQNPRHKITKRGQNVTFRCDPISEHNRLYWYRQTLGQGPEFLTYFQNEAQLEKSRLLSDRFSAERPKGSFSTLEIQRTEQGDSAMYLCASSLSGRLGEQFFGPGTRLTVL.